Listed here is a single TCR beta chain. Its antigen is not known. Germline V CDR1 and CDR2: SGHRS, YFSETQ. The CDR3 loop spans 17 amino acids. V was shortened by 2 bases and J by 6 bases, with 22 bases between the two germline ends. The data originate from a study of cytomegalovirus exposure and HLA in healthy donors. About the study: Of roughly 400 genotyped donors, roughly 81% grouped in the Caucasian-associated ancestry cluster.

The study, taken as a whole, reports: It was reported that the classifier diagnosed cytomegalovirus status with high specificity and sensitivity in both the original and validation cohorts.

13 Jbeta primers and 60 Vbeta primers were used for the PCR. Assay: immunoSEQ multiplex PCR; the TCRdb copy retains only in-frame clones and omits some. The repertoire has some 130,000 clones, approximately 80% of them found once; the top ten carry nearly 4%. Healthy bone marrow donors made up the donor group. Sequencing was done on a sample of PBMCs. This TCR was sampled from a male donor in good health and CMV-seronegative. V and J are TRBV5-1 and TRBJ2-3, with D maybe TRBD2 (7 bases). CDR3 nucleotide sequence: TGCGCCAGCAGCTTCTTAAGAACCGGGGGGCCTTCGGATACGCAGTATTTT. This encodes CASSFLRTGGPSDTQYF.